This TCR beta chain was sequenced during a study of control samples from healthy donors and cancer patients. The CDR3 spans 15 residues. CDR1 and CDR2 from the germline V gene are LGHNA and YNFKEQ. V shed 1 base, J shed 4 bases, and the junction held 6 bases outside the gene matches. TCRdb's copy holds only in-frame clones and misses some; the assay was immunoSEQ multiplex PCR. The sample contains 120,000 or so clones, more than 75% of which appear only once. This TCR was sampled from a man in his forties or fifties in good health. The J gene is TRBJ1-1, the V gene TRBV4-2; TRBD1 aligns across 7 bases. Sequences were obtained from blood. The CDR3 nucleotides read TGTGCCAGCAGCCAAGTGACAGGGTCTAGCACTGAAGCTTTCTTT. This translates into CASSQVTGSSTEAFF.